The rows below give T cell receptor beta chains drawn from one sample of a study of T-cell memory formation after mild COVID-19. TCRdb called the 5' RACE reads again in MiXCR, with one record for every CDR3 protein. The sample carries more than 110,000 distinct CDR3 sequences, around 27% recorded once. The sample was PBMCs or a T cell subset sorted from them (not recorded which). The receptors derive from an adult woman who had mild COVID-19 (a few samples of this study predate the infection). Cell type and time point are not known. Each CDR3 is given with its conserved first and last residue. Each record gives: J gene, V gene, clone size, CDR3 protein. Not all rows give a size; the values are once, few, many and, for expanded clones, a class.

j_call: TRBJ2-7; v_call: TRBV29-1; clone_size: .; cdr3_aa: CSVRTGRTYEQYF
j_call: TRBJ2-3; v_call: TRBV11-2; clone_size: few; cdr3_aa: CASSLGPTRTDTQYF
j_call: TRBJ1-1; v_call: TRBV6-5; clone_size: few; cdr3_aa: CASRGDSRGTEAFF
j_call: TRBJ2-3; v_call: TRBV7-9; clone_size: .; cdr3_aa: CASSLGLAGSTDTQYF
j_call: TRBJ2-7; v_call: TRBV5-6; clone_size: .; cdr3_aa: CASSIQGSPYEQYF
j_call: TRBJ1-6; v_call: TRBV7-9; clone_size: .; cdr3_aa: CASSPAQVALNSPLHF
j_call: TRBJ2-7; v_call: TRBV7-9; clone_size: .; cdr3_aa: CASSFPPGQVEQAIYEQYF
j_call: TRBJ2-1; v_call: TRBV29-1; clone_size: few; cdr3_aa: CSVATGSYNEQFF
j_call: TRBJ2-3; v_call: TRBV13; clone_size: .; cdr3_aa: CASSYTGDTQYF
j_call: TRBJ2-3; v_call: TRBV15; clone_size: .; cdr3_aa: CATSIGSSHTDTQYF
j_call: TRBJ2-1; v_call: TRBV7-2; clone_size: .; cdr3_aa: CASSLARGRGVSYNEQFF
j_call: TRBJ2-3; v_call: TRBV3-1; clone_size: few; cdr3_aa: CASSLLGGGLTNTQYF
j_call: TRBJ2-1; v_call: TRBV2; clone_size: few; cdr3_aa: CASPLGGAPREEQFF
j_call: TRBJ2-1; v_call: TRBV7-9; clone_size: .; cdr3_aa: CASSPLTSGSLYNEQFF
j_call: TRBJ2-5; v_call: TRBV11-3; clone_size: .; cdr3_aa: CASSSRRREIQETQYF
j_call: TRBJ2-3; v_call: TRBV5-5; clone_size: .; cdr3_aa: CASSLVPVDTQYF
j_call: TRBJ2-7; v_call: TRBV6-5; clone_size: .; cdr3_aa: CASSSQREINEQYF
j_call: TRBJ1-1; v_call: TRBV12-3/TRBV12-4; clone_size: few; cdr3_aa: CASSFRRGKSTEAFF
j_call: TRBJ1-2; v_call: TRBV29-1; clone_size: .; cdr3_aa: CSVEGQGLTYGYTF
j_call: TRBJ2-1; v_call: TRBV7-2; clone_size: few; cdr3_aa: CASSPKVLAGENEQFF
j_call: TRBJ2-7; v_call: TRBV5-1; clone_size: few; cdr3_aa: CASKVREGGMREQYF
j_call: TRBJ2-5; v_call: TRBV15; clone_size: .; cdr3_aa: CATSSGKIGGPETQYF
j_call: TRBJ2-1; v_call: TRBV7-6; clone_size: .; cdr3_aa: CASSQHRTSGAYNEQFF
j_call: TRBJ1-5; v_call: TRBV21-1; clone_size: .; cdr3_aa: CASSTRTGFSNQPQHF
j_call: TRBJ2-1; v_call: TRBV7-9; clone_size: .; cdr3_aa: CASSLRDRVLFF
j_call: TRBJ2-1; v_call: TRBV7-8; clone_size: .; cdr3_aa: CASSLGLGRDEQFF
j_call: TRBJ2-7; v_call: TRBV4-3; clone_size: .; cdr3_aa: CASSQDFLGDREFFPYEQYF
j_call: TRBJ2-7; v_call: TRBV5-1; clone_size: few; cdr3_aa: CASSLSWGNRYEQYF
j_call: TRBJ1-2; v_call: TRBV6-1; clone_size: .; cdr3_aa: CASSELVGGYTF
j_call: TRBJ2-3; v_call: TRBV13; clone_size: once; cdr3_aa: CASRGVRGSVDTQYF
j_call: TRBJ1-5; v_call: TRBV7-8; clone_size: few; cdr3_aa: CASSPGTVQPQHF
j_call: TRBJ2-7; v_call: TRBV7-2; clone_size: .; cdr3_aa: CASSLSSPSGSGNEQYF
j_call: TRBJ2-1; v_call: TRBV20-1; clone_size: .; cdr3_aa: CSARSENNEQFF
j_call: TRBJ1-1; v_call: TRBV20-1; clone_size: .; cdr3_aa: CSATGTGSMVDTEAFF
j_call: TRBJ1-4; v_call: TRBV20-1; clone_size: few; cdr3_aa: CSARDVEKANEKLFF
j_call: TRBJ2-1; v_call: TRBV6-6; clone_size: few; cdr3_aa: CASSLPRREQFF
j_call: TRBJ2-1; v_call: TRBV13; clone_size: .; cdr3_aa: CASSPKPLLAGEGNEQFF
j_call: TRBJ2-5; v_call: TRBV7-6; clone_size: few; cdr3_aa: CASSTGTLYQETQYF
j_call: TRBJ2-7; v_call: TRBV29-1; clone_size: few; cdr3_aa: CSVESDYEQYF
j_call: TRBJ2-1; v_call: TRBV7-2; clone_size: .; cdr3_aa: CASSFSPNEQFF
j_call: TRBJ2-3; v_call: TRBV7-9; clone_size: few; cdr3_aa: CASSPWELGTDTQYF
j_call: TRBJ2-3; v_call: TRBV19; clone_size: .; cdr3_aa: CASSIGSYTDTQYF